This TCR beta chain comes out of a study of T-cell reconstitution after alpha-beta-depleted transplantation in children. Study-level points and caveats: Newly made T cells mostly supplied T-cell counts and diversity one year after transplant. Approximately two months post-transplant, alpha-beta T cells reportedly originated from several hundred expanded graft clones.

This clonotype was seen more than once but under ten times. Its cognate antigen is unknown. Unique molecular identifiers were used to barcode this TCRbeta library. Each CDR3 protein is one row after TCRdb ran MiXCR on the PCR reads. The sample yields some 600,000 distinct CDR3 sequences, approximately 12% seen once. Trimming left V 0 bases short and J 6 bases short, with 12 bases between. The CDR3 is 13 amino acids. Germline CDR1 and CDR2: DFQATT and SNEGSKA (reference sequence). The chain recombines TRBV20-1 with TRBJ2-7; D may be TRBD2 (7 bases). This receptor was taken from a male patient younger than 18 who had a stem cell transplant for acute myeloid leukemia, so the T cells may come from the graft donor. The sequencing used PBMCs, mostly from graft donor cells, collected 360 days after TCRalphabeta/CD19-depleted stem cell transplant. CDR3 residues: CSAREGGGGEQYF. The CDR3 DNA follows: TGCAGTGCTAGAGAGGGGGGAGGGGGCGAGCAGTACTTC.